This TCR beta chain was captured in a study of blood T cell repertoires in COVID-19. On the study more broadly: Researchers got acute and convalescent COVID-19 samples from the United States, Italy and Spain. From T cells, B-cell-depleted T cells, or PBMCs came the material, which was cDNA or gDNA.

In the study's own analysis: Nucleated cell counts were estimated from reference gene primer amplification. The data were produced by immunoSEQ multiplex PCR, yet TCRdb's version contains in-frame clones alone and is incomplete. That table furnishes V, J and clone size, whereas the DNA furnished D and trimming. The table has just under 80,000 clones, 88% seen once. Germline assignment: CDR1 KGHSH and CDR2 LQKENI. This CDR3 comprises 14 residues. V was shortened by 8 bases and J by 7 bases, with 17 bases between the two germline ends. The source is a human donor in a cohort sampled during active COVID-19. Sequenced sample: peripheral blood. The chain couples TRBV18 to TRBJ1-4; D is uncertain. The CDR3 loop reads CASRDGELSEKLFF. CDR3 nucleotide sequence: TGTGCCAGCCGCGACGGGGAGCTTTCTGAAAAACTGTTTTTT.